The sample holds a few counts of the clone carrying this T cell receptor beta chain. Trimming pared 0 bases from V and 0 bases from J, leaving 12 bases between. CDR3 length equals 17 residues. Germline CDR1 reads LGHDT; CDR2 reads YNNKEL (reference sequence). These data are taken from a study of blood T cell repertoires in COVID-19. Study processing details: Amplification of reference gene primers was used by the study to estimate nucleated cell counts. Generated by immunoSEQ multiplex PCR, the TCRdb table keeps only in-frame clones and is missing some. V and J calls and clone size are those listed in that table; D and trimming were worked out from the DNA. The data hold 150,000 to 200,000 clones, with around 80% observed a single time.

The sequence was collected from a woman in her 70s with COVID-19, enrolled during active disease. The sample taken for sequencing was peripheral blood. The chain couples TRBV3-1 (or the pseudogene TRBV3-2) to TRBJ1-3; D unclear. The CDR3 nucleotides are TGTGCCAGCAGCCAAGAATGGGCAGGCCACTCTGGAAACACCATATATTTT. Protein sequence: CASSQEWAGHSGNTIYF.